One T cell receptor (beta chain) is described in this entry. This sample is part of a study of blood T cell repertoires in COVID-19. Study information: Specimens from acute and convalescent COVID-19 originated in the United States, Italy and Spain. Sample material is recorded as cDNA or gDNA derived from T cells, B-cell-depleted T cells, or PBMCs.

Per the study methods: Reference gene primer amplification yielded estimated nucleated cell counts. Method: immunoSEQ multiplex PCR; TCRdb's copy keeps in-frame clones and lacks some. V and J calls and clone size are given by that table; D and trimming were obtained from the DNA. The data show about 29,000 clones, 70% to 90% seen once. The CDR3 contains 16 residues. With V trimmed by 4 bases and J by 6 bases, 8 bases remained unmatched. Per germline, CDR1 LNHDA and CDR2 SQIVND (reference sequence). The Seattle patients joined while their infection was active and were tracked longitudinally afterward. This TCR was recovered from an elderly woman with COVID-19, enrolled during active disease. The chain links TRBV19 to TRBJ1-3, with TRBD1 identical over 11 bases. The sample comprised peripheral blood. In nucleotides, the CDR3 is TGTGCCAGTAGTACCGGGACAGGGGGTATGGAAAACACCATATATTTT. The encoded protein is CASSTGTGGMENTIYF.